The rows below give T cell receptor beta chains drawn from one sample of a study of Graves' ophthalmopathy and Graves' hyperthyroidism. Via MiXCR, TCRdb re-called the multiplex PCR reads, giving one row per CDR3 protein. The table shows hundreds of thousands of distinct CDR3 sequences, with approximately 39% occurring only once. The sequenced material came from peripheral blood. These receptors were obtained from an adult man with Graves' ophthalmopathy. The CDR3 runs from the conserved cysteine through the conserved F or W. A D gene is named only where the DNA matches it firmly. Where a row states a size, it is once, few, many or the class of an expanded clone; other rows omit it.

11	TRBV20-1	.	many	TRBJ1-4	TGCAGTGCCCCTTCCGGAAGAAAACTGTTTTTT	CSAPSGRKLFF
17	TRBV6-5	.	.	TRBJ1-2	TGTGCCAGCAGTTACTGGTCGTCGGAAGGGCCAGGCCACGGCTACACCTTC	CASSYWSSEGPGHGYTF
15	TRBV6-5	TRBD1	many	TRBJ1-5	TGTGCCAGCAGTTACTCTCGACAGGGTAATCAGCCCCAGCATTTT	CASSYSRQGNQPQHF
12	TRBV24-1	.	.	TRBJ1-5	TGTGCCACCAGCAAAGGAGCAGGGCCCCAGCATTTT	CATSKGAGPQHF
16	TRBV15	.	few	TRBJ2-3	TGTGCCACCAGCAGAGATATGCTAGCTCCGGGAGATACGCAGTATTTT	CATSRDMLAPGDTQYF
15	TRBV9	.	.	TRBJ2-5	TGTGCCAGCAGCCCTCGGTCCCATCCCCAAGAGACCCAGTACTTC	CASSPRSHPQETQYF
15	TRBV6-6	TRBD2	.	TRBJ2-7	TGTGCCAGCAGTGACACTAGCGGAAGCACCTACGAGCAGTACTTC	CASSDTSGSTYEQYF
14	TRBV19	.	many	TRBJ1-1	TGTGCCAGTAGTATAGGGGCGGGTGACACTGAAGCTTTCTTT	CASSIGAGDTEAFF
17	TRBV25-1	TRBD1	.	TRBJ2-2	TGTGCCAGCGTATCACCCCGACAGGGGGAGGACACCGGGGAGCTGTTTTTT	CASVSPRQGEDTGELFF
12	TRBV10-3	TRBD1	.	TRBJ2-7	TGTGCCATCAGTGGACCGGGACAGGACCAGTACTTC	CAISGPGQDQYF
14	TRBV11-1	.	few	TRBJ1-3	TGTGCCAGCAGCTTAGCCGTTCAAGGAAACACCATATATTTT	CASSLAVQGNTIYF
17	TRBV10-3	.	.	TRBJ1-6	TGTGCCAGCAGTTTATATCAGGGTAGCTCCTATAATTCACCCCTCCACTTT	CASSLYQGSSYNSPLHF
15	TRBV7-2	TRBD1	.	TRBJ2-7	TGTGCCAGCAGCGGGAGACCGGACAGGGCCTACGAGCAGTACTTC	CASSGRPDRAYEQYF
16	TRBV9	TRBD1	few	TRBJ1-3	TGTGCCAGCAGCCAGGGAGCCGGGACAGGGGGAAACACCATATATTTT	CASSQGAGTGGNTIYF
10	TRBV25-1	.	.	TRBJ1-2	TGTGCCAGCGCCCAGGGCGGCTACACCTTC	CASAQGGYTF
15	TRBV2	.	many	TRBJ2-5	TGTGCCAGCAGTGAAGACGGGGGCCGTAGAGAGACCCAGTACTTC	CASSEDGGRRETQYF
13	TRBV19	TRBD1	few	TRBJ1-1	TGTGCCTGCCCCGGGACAGGGGACACTGAAGCTTTCTTT	CACPGTGDTEAFF
14	TRBV7-9	.	many	TRBJ1-1	TGTGCCAGCAGCTTAATTACGGGACACACTGAAGCTTTCTTT	CASSLITGHTEAFF
12	TRBV7-9	.	many	TRBJ2-7	TGTGCCAGCAGTTTAGTTGGCTACGAGCAGTACTTC	CASSLVGYEQYF
13	TRBV10-3	.	many	TRBJ2-7	TGTGCCATCAGTGAAGGGCCCTTCTACGAGCAGTACTTC	CAISEGPFYEQYF
15	TRBV5-1	TRBD2	.	TRBJ2-5	TGCGCCAGCAAATTGACTAGCGGGGGTGGAGAGACCCAGTACTTC	CASKLTSGGGETQYF
15	TRBV5-1	.	.	TRBJ2-7	TGCGCCAGCAGCTTGGCCTGGGGGGACGGCTACGAGCAGTACTTC	CASSLAWGDGYEQYF
15	TRBV5-8	.	.	TRBJ1-5	TGTGCCAGCAGCTTTACAGGGACTGTGGCTCAGCCCCAGCATTTT	CASSFTGTVAQPQHF
14	TRBV6-6	.	many	TRBJ1-5	TGTGCCAGCAGTTACTCGCGGGGAGGTCAGCCCCAGCATTTT	CASSYSRGGQPQHF
13	TRBV10-3	.	.	TRBJ1-1	TGTGCCATCAGTCAGGGGCGGGTAACTGAAGCTTTCTTT	CAISQGRVTEAFF
11	TRBV7-9	.	many	TRBJ1-1	TGTGCCAGCAGCAACTCCAGTGAAGCTTTCTTT	CASSNSSEAFF
12	TRBV6-1	.	few	TRBJ1-1	TGTGCCAGCACTTCCATGAGCACTGAAGCTTTCTTT	CASTSMSTEAFF
15	TRBV6-1	TRBD1	few	TRBJ1-2	TGTGCCAGCACCCTTAAACCCGGACAGGGACGTGGCTACACCTTC	CASTLKPGQGRGYTF
15	TRBV2	TRBD1	few	TRBJ1-1	TGTGCCAGCAGTTCCCAAGGGACAGGGGGCATCGAAGCTTTCTTT	CASSSQGTGGIEAFF
16	TRBV10-3	.	.	TRBJ1-5	TGTGCCAGCAGCCCACCGGGACTAGCGGGGGTGGAGACCCAGCATTTT	CASSPPGLAGVETQHF
17	TRBV2	TRBD1	.	TRBJ2-2	TGTGCCAGCAGTGAAATGGGGGGACAGGGAGTATCCGGGGAGCTGTTTTTT	CASSEMGGQGVSGELFF
13	TRBV29-1	.	many	TRBJ1-1	TGCAGCGTTGATCGGTCGGAGAACACTGAAGCTTTCTTT	CSVDRSENTEAFF
16	TRBV4-3	TRBD1	.	TRBJ1-4	TGCGCCAGCAGCCAGATGACAGGACAGGCTAATGAAAAACTGTTTTTT	CASSQMTGQANEKLFF
13	TRBV12-3/TRBV12-4	.	many	TRBJ1-5	TGTGCCAGCCGACCCTCAACTATACAGCCCCAGCATTTT	CASRPSTIQPQHF
11	TRBV10-2	.	many	TRBJ2-7	TGCGCCAGCAGAGTAGGTTACGAGCAGTACTTC	CASRVGYEQYF
15	TRBV5-5	.	many	TRBJ1-4	TGTGCCAGCAGCTTTCGGTACAGTCTAAATGAAAAACTGTTTTTT	CASSFRYSLNEKLFF
19	TRBV4-2	TRBD1	.	TRBJ1-1	TGTGCCAGCAGCCAAGATCCGGTTACAGGGGGCTTCAGGAACACTGAAGCTTTCTTT	CASSQDPVTGGFRNTEAFF
14	TRBV7-9	TRBD1	many	TRBJ1-1	TGTGCCAGCAGCGGACGCGGGACAGCCTCAAAAGCTTTCTTT	CASSGRGTASKAFF
16	TRBV4-1	TRBD1	many	TRBJ1-5	TGCGCCAGCAGCCGAGTGCAGGGACAGGGCGGGCAGCCCCAGCATTTT	CASSRVQGQGGQPQHF
14	TRBV7-2	.	.	TRBJ1-2	TGTGCCGGCAGCCTCCCAACAAGAGGGTATGGCTACACCTTC	CAGSLPTRGYGYTF
16	TRBV4-1	TRBD1	once	TRBJ1-5	TGCGCCAGCAGCCAAGGGTTGGGACAGGGCAATCAGCCCCAGCATTTT	CASSQGLGQGNQPQHF
14	TRBV19	TRBD2	few	TRBJ2-5	TGTGCCAGTAGCCCGGGGGGGATTGGGGAGACCCAGTACTTC	CASSPGGIGETQYF
12	TRBV11-1	.	.	TRBJ1-5	TGTGCCAGCAGCGGACAGAGCCAGCCCCAGCATTTT	CASSGQSQPQHF
18	TRBV7-9	.	few	TRBJ2-2	TGTGCCAGCAGCTTAGGGGCCCCCGGTTCAGGCTACGCCGGGGAGCTGTTTTTT	CASSLGAPGSGYAGELFF
11	TRBV14	.	many	TRBJ1-2	TGTGCCAGCAGCCATGGCATAAGCTACACCTTC	CASSHGISYTF
13	TRBV10-2	.	many	TRBJ1-1	TGCGCCAGCAGTGGGGAAAAGAACACTGAAGCTTTCTTT	CASSGEKNTEAFF
14	TRBV12-3/TRBV12-4	TRBD2	few	TRBJ2-7	TGTGCCAGCAGTCGAGCGGGGGGCACCTACGAGCAGTACTTC	CASSRAGGTYEQYF
12	TRBV7-2	.	many	TRBJ1-1	TGTGCCAGCAGCTTAGAAGGCCAAAAAGCTTTCTTT	CASSLEGQKAFF